The T cell receptor (beta chain) described here comes from a study of regulatory T cells in long-lasting Graves disease. The authors built TCR beta libraries using iRepertoire HTBI primers and Arm-PCR of CDR3 regions. TCRdb re-called the multiplex PCR reads through MiXCR, storing one row per CDR3 protein. Altogether hundreds of thousands of distinct CDR3 sequences are present, roughly 15% being singletons, with the ten largest covering 15% to 20%. The length of the CDR3 is 13 residues. Trimming cost V 5 bases and J 12 bases, with 17 bases left between them. Germline CDR1 and CDR2: SGHVS and FQNEAQ. This clonotype was counted only a few times. Regarding time point: newly diagnosed GD, antithyroid drugs for less than 3 months. RNA isolated from PBMCs was used to make the TCR library. Recruitment took place at an endocrinology department in Xi'an, China. These sequences were also reported in another study, on T cells in Graves' hyperthyroidism and ophthalmopathy.

The specimen comprised peripheral blood mononuclear cells (PBMCs), sampled at new diagnosis, from a patient treated with antithyroid drugs. This TCR came from a woman younger than 45 with Graves disease. This chain joins TRBV7-8 and TRBJ2-1; maybe TRBD1 (6 bases). DNA of the CDR3: TGTGCCAGCAGCCCAGGTCAGGGGAACGGGCAGTTCTTC. Translated: CASSPGQGNGQFF.